These 11 T cell receptor beta chains share one sample of origin, sequenced in a study of regulatory T cells in long-lasting Graves disease. With iRepertoire HTBI primers and Arm-PCR of CDR3 regions, TCR beta libraries were built. TCRdb reprocessed the multiplex PCR reads with MiXCR, giving one entry per CDR3 protein. The data contain fewer than 450,000 distinct CDR3 sequences, roughly 15% of them singletons. Time point given: newly diagnosed GD, antithyroid drugs for less than 3 months. Researchers made the TCR library from RNA that was extracted from PBMCs. A further study also used this sample, focusing on T cells in Graves' hyperthyroidism and ophthalmopathy.

The sequencing here drew on peripheral blood mononuclear cells (PBMCs), taken at new diagnosis, from a patient treated with antithyroid drugs. The receptors come from a woman aged 40 to 50 with Graves disease.

J is TRBJ2-1 and V is TRBV4-1; possible D gene TRBD2, 7 bases. The CDR3 spans 16 residues. V was shortened by 0 bases and J by 6 bases, with 15 bases between the two germline ends. In germline, CDR1 is MGHRA, CDR2 YSYEKL. For the CDR3, the DNA is TGCGCCAGCAGCCAAGATCTAGGGGGGGTTGTCAATGAGCAGTTCTTC. This sequence encodes CASSQDLGGVVNEQFF.

This clonotype was seen at least ten times. The chain uses TRBV9 and TRBJ2-1, with 11 bases identical to TRBD2. CDR3 length: 18 residues. Per the germline V gene, CDR1 is SGDLS and CDR2 is YYNGEE. With V trimmed by 0 bases and J by 2 bases, 7 bases remained unmatched. CDR3 in DNA: TGTGCCAGCAGCGTAGCCCAGCTAGCGGGAGGTCCCTACAATGAGCAGTTCTTC. It is translated as CASSVAQLAGGPYNEQFF.

This clonotype was seen repeatedly, ten times or more. The chain joins TRBV20-1 to TRBJ2-1; perhaps TRBD1 as D (5 bases). The CDR3 consists of 14 residues. Germline values: CDR1 DFQATT, CDR2 SNEGSKA (reference sequence). V lost 2 bases and J lost 7, with 15 bases in between. The CDR3 loop reads CSARLVREGNEQFF. CDR3 coding DNA: TGCAGTGCTAGATTGGTCAGGGAAGGAAATGAGCAGTTCTTC.

At least ten counts were recorded for this clonotype. This sequence joins TRBV7-2 and TRBJ2-1; TRBD1 agrees at 8 bases. The CDR3 covers 16 residues. V lost 3 bases, J lost 7 bases, and 11 bases stayed unmatched. Germline CDR1 reads SGHTA; CDR2 reads FQGNSA. Here the CDR3 reads CASSFRGQAQLNEQFF. CDR3 nucleotide sequence: TGTGCCAGCAGCTTCCGGGGACAGGCGCAGTTGAATGAGCAGTTCTTC. The full variable domain, its missing parts supplied by reference TRBV7-2 and TRBJ2-1, is GAGVSQSPSNKVTEKGKDVELRCDPISGHTALYWYRQSLGQGLEFLIYFQGNSAPDKSGLPSDRFSAERTGGSVSTLTIQRTQQEDSAVYLCASSFRGQAQLNEQFFGPGTRLTVL.

This clonotype has ten or more counts. The J gene is TRBJ2-1, the V gene TRBV6-2 or TRBV6-3, with D possibly matching TRBD2 (5 bases). Germline CDR1 MNHEY, CDR2 SVGEGT. Trimming pared 6 bases from V and 7 bases from J, leaving 16 bases between. CDR3 length: 14 amino acids. The CDR3 region has the DNA TGTGCCAGCAGCCCCCGGGCTAGCCGGAATGAGCAGTTCTTC. The encoded protein is CASSPRASRNEQFF.

This clonotype was picked up many times. The chain is built from TRBV27 and TRBJ2-7; D might be TRBD1 or TRBD2, each matching 5 bases. V shed 0 bases and J shed 3 bases, with 21 bases lying between them. CDR3 length: 18 amino acids. Germline V gene data show CDR1 as MNHEY and CDR2 as SMNVEV (reference sequence). This chain's CDR3 is CASSLSSAGTVALYEQYF. The CDR3 DNA reads TGTGCCAGCAGTTTATCTTCCGCCGGGACCGTCGCTCTCTACGAGCAGTACTTC.

This clonotype was recorded many times. The chain recombines TRBV19 with TRBJ2-7, with D possibly TRBD2 on 6 matching bases. V was trimmed by 3 bases and J by 6 bases, leaving 21 bases between them. This CDR3 has 16 amino acids. CDR1 is LNHDA, CDR2 SQIVND, per germline (reference sequence). CDR3 sequence (DNA): TGTGCCAGTAGTATCGAGAAGCTAGCGCCCGGGGGCGAGCAGTACTTC. Translated: CASSIEKLAPGGEQYF. Full variable domain (missing parts from reference TRBV19 and TRBJ2-7): DGGITQSPKYLFRKEGQNVTLSCEQNLNHDAMYWYRQDPGQGLRLIYYSQIVNDFQKGDIAEGYSVSREKKESFPLTVTSAQKNPTAFYLCASSIEKLAPGGEQYFGPGTRLTVT.

This clonotype came up many times. The chain has TRBV10-3 and TRBJ2-7; TRBD1 matches 8 bases. Germline V CDR1 and CDR2: ENHRY, SYGVKD. CDR3 length: 16 residues. With 2 bases clipped from V and 5 bases from J, the junction kept 11 bases outside the gene matches. Here the CDR3 DNA reads TGTGCCATCAGTGAGGGGCAGGGGGCTTCTTTCCACGAGCAGTACTTC. This sequence encodes CAISEGQGASFHEQYF.

This clonotype appeared many times. The chain is built from TRBV30 and TRBJ1-1; D remains unclear. V was trimmed by 3 bases and J by 4 bases, leaving 15 bases between them. The CDR3 has 14 residues. CDR1 and CDR2 (germline): GTSNPN, SVGIG (reference sequence). The CDR3 protein is CAWRIGGDSTEAFF. DNA for the CDR3: TGTGCCTGGAGGATCGGCGGGGATTCCACTGAAGCTTTCTTT.

The sample holds many counts of this clonotype. The chain is built from TRBV5-8 and TRBJ2-5; TRBD1 matches 8 bases. The CDR3 sequence is 14 residues long. The germline V gene has CDR1 SGHTS and CDR2 YDEGEE. J lost 6 bases, V lost 4 bases, and 8 bases had no gene match. The CDR3 DNA follows: TGTGCCAGCAGCGACGGGACAGGCCGCCAGACCCAGTACTTC. Its translation: CASSDGTGRQTQYF.

This clonotype was observed at least ten times. The J gene is TRBJ2-5, the V gene TRBV2; a weak D match, TRBD1 (5 bases). V shed 3 bases and J shed 2 bases, with 10 bases lying between them. Germline V lookup: CDR1 SNHLY, CDR2 FYNNEI. The CDR3 has 14 residues. The DNA for the CDR3 is TGTGCCAGCAGTGAGGTGACAGCGCAAGAGACCCAGTACTTC. It translates to CASSEVTAQETQYF.